This T cell receptor beta chain is drawn from a study of cytomegalovirus exposure and HLA in healthy donors. This clone was seen a single time. Its target is not known. Findings and caveats of the study: Reports state that TCR beta sequences accurately predicted most subjects' HLA-A and HLA-B alleles.

The CDR3 has 13 residues. Trimming took 3 bases from V and 3 from J, leaving 7 bases between them. Germline V gene lookup returns CDR1 WNHNN and CDR2 SYGVQD (reference sequence). PCR used 60 Vbeta primers and 13 Jbeta primers. TCRdb keeps only in-frame clones here, not all; method: immunoSEQ multiplex PCR. The sample lists some 140,000 clones; more than 75% were seen once. This receptor was taken from a man aged 25-45 years in good health and CMV-seropositive. This chain connects TRBV10-1 to TRBJ2-3; D not certain. The material sequenced was PBMCs. The CDR3 region has the DNA TGCGCCAGCAGTGATCGGTCGACAGATACGCAGTATTTT. Translated: CASSDRSTDTQYF.